This entry features one T cell receptor beta chain sequence. Its antigen is as yet unknown. Assay execution took place at the deep level. Template for every sorted-subset replicate PCR totaled about 0.2 ug DNA, 25,000 to 35,000 T cell genomes. Profiled with immunoSEQ multiplex PCR; TCRdb holds only in-frame clones, not every one. Of hundreds of thousands of clones listed, approximately 96% were seen once; the top ten hold 0.11%. Germline V CDR1 and CDR2: MNHEY, SMNVEV (reference sequence). Trimming took off 3 bases at V and 2 bases at J, with 8 bases between the two ends. This CDR3 comprises 13 residues. These data are taken from a study of shared clonotypes between healthy human individuals. Findings of the study overall: Inspection by rarefaction showed sorted-subset sequencing to be incomplete despite large depth.

Naive CD8 cells were CD45RO-negative, positively selected for CCR7, excluding terminally differentiated effector memory CD45RA+ cells. The sequence came from a woman in her twenties or thirties in good health. Material: naive CD8+ T cells sorted from blood. This chain joins TRBV27 and TRBJ2-7; D gene uncertain. For the CDR3, the DNA is TGTGCCAGCAGTTTGGGAAAAACCTACGAGCAGTACTTC. Amino acid sequence: CASSLGKTYEQYF.